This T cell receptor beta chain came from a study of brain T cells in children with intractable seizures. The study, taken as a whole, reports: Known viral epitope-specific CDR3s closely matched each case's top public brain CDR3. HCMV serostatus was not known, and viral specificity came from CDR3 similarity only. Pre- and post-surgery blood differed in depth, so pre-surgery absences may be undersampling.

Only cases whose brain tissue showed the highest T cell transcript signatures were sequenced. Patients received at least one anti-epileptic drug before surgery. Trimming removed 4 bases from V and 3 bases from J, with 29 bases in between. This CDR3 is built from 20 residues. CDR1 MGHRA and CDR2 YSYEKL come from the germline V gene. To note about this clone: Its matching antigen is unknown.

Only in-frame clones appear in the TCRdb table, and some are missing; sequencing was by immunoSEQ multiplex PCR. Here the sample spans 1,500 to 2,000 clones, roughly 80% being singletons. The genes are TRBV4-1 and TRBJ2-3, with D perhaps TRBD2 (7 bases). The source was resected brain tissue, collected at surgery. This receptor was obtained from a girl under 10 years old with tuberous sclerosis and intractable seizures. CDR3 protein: CASSPTYSHSGGARTDTQYF. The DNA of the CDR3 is TGCGCCAGCAGCCCGACTTACTCCCACAGTGGGGGGGCTCGGACAGATACGCAGTATTTT.